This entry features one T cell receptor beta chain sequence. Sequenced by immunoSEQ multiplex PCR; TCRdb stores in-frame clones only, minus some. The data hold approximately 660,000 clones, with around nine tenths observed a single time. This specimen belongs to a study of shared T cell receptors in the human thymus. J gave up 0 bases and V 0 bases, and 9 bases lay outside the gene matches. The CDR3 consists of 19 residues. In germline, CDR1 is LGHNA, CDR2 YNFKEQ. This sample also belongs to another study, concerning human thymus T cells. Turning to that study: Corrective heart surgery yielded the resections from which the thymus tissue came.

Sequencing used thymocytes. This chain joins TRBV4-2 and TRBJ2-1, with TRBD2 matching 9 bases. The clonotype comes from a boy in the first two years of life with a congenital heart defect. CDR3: CASSQDSSGKGSSYNEQFF. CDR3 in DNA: TGTGCCAGCAGCCAAGATTCTAGCGGGAAAGGAAGCTCCTACAATGAGCAGTTCTTC.